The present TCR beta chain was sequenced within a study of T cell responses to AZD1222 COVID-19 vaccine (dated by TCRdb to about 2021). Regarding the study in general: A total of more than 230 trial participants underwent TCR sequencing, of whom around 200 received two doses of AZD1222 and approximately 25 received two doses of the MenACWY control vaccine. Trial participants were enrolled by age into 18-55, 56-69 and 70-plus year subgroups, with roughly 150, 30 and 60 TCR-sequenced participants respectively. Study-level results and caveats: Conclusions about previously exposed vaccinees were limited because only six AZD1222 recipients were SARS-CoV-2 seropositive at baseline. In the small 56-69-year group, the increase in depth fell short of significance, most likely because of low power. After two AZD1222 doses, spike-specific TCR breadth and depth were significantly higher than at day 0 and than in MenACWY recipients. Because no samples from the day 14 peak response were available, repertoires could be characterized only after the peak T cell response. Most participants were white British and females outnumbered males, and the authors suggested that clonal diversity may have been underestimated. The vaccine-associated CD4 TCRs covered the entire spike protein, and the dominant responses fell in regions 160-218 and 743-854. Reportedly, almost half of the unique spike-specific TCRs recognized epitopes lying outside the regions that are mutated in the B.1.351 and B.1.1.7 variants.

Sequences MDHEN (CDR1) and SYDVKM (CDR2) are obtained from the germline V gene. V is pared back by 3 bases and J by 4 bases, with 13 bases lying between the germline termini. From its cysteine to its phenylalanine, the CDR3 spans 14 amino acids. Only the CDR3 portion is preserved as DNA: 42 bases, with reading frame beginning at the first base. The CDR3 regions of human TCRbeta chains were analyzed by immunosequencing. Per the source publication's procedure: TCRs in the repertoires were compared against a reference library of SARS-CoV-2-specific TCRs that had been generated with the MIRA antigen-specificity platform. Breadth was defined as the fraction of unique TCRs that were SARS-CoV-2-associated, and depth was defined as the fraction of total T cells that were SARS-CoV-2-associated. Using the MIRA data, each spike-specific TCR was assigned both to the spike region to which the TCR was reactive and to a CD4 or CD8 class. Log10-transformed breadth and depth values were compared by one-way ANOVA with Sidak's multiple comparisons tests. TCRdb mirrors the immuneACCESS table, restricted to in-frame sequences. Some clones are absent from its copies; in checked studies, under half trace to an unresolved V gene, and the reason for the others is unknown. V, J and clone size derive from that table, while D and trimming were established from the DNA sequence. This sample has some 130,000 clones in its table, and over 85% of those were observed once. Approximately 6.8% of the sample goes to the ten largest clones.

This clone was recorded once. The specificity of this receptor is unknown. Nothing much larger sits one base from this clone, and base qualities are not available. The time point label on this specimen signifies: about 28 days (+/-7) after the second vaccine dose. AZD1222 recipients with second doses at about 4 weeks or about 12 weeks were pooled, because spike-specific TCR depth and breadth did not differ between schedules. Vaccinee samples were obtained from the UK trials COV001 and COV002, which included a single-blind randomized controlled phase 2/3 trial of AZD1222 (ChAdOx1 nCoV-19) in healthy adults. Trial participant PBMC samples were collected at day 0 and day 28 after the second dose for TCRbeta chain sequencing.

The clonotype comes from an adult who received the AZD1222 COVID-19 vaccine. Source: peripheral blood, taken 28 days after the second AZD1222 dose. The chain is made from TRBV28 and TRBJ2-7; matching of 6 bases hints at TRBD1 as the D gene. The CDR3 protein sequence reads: CASSFPDRSYEQYF. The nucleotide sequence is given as TGTGCCAGCAGTTTCCCGGACAGAAGTTACGAGCAGTACTTC. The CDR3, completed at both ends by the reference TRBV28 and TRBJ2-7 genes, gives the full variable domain DVKVTQSSRYLVKRTGEKVFLECVQDMDHENMFWYRQDPGLGLRLIYFSYDVKMKEKGDIPEGYSVSREKKERFSLILESASTNQTSMYLCASSFPDRSYEQYFGPGTRLTVT.